This TCR beta chain was sequenced for a study of cytomegalovirus exposure and HLA in healthy donors. Use of 60 Vbeta and 13 Jbeta primers characterized the PCR. Libraries were prepared by immunoSEQ multiplex PCR; TCRdb keeps only in-frame clonotypes and omits some of them. This sample has 150,000 to 200,000 clones, with roughly 90% found just once. The origin of this receptor is a woman in her late teens or twenties in good health and CMV-seronegative. The specimen sequenced was PBMCs.

The CDR3 DNA reads as TGTGCCAGCAGTTTGGGGGGGGGATACGAGCAGTACTTC. Translation: CASSLGGGYEQYF. The J gene is TRBJ2-7, the V gene TRBV25-1; 7 nucleotides line up with TRBD2. CDR1 and CDR2 from the germline V gene are MGHDK and SYGVNS. The CDR3 contains 13 residues. The V and J ends lost 5 bases and 4 bases, in that order; junction bases with no gene match: 5.